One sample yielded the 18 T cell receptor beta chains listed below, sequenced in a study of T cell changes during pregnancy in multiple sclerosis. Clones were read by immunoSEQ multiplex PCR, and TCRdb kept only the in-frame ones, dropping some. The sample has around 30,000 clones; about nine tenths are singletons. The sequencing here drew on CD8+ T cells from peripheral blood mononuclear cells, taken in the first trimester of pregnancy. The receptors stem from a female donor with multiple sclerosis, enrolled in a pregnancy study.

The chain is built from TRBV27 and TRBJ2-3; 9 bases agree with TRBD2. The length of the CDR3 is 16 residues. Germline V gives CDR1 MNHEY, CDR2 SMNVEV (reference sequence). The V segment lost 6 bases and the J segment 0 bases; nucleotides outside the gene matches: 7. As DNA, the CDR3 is TGTGCCAGCAGCTCCACTAGCGGGTATAGCACAGATACGCAGTATTTT. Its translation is CASSSTSGYSTDTQYF.

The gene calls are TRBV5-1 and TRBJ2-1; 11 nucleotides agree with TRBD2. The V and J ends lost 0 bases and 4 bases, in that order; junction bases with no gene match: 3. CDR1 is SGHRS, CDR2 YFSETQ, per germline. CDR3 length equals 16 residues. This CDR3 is CASSLVTSGSYNEQFF. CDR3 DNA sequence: TGCGCCAGCAGCTTGGTTACTAGCGGGAGTTACAATGAGCAGTTCTTC.

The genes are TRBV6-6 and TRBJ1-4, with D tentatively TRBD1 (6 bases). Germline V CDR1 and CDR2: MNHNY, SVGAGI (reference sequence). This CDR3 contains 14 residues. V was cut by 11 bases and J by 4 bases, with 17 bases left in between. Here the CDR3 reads CAASHTGNNEKLFF. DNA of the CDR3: TGTGCCGCCTCCCATACAGGGAATAATGAAAAACTGTTTTTT.

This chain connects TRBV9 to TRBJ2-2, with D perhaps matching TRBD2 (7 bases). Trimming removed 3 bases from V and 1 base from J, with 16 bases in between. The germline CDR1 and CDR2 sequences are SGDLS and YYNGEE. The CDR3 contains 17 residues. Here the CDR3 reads CASSEPGASGNTGELFF. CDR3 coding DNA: TGTGCCAGCAGCGAGCCGGGGGCTAGCGGGAACACCGGGGAGCTGTTTTTT.

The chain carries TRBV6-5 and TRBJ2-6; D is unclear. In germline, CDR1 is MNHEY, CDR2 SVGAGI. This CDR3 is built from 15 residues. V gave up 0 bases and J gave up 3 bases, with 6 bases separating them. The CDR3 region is CASSYSGDGANVLTF. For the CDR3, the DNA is TGTGCCAGCAGTTACTCGGGCGATGGGGCCAACGTCCTGACTTTC.

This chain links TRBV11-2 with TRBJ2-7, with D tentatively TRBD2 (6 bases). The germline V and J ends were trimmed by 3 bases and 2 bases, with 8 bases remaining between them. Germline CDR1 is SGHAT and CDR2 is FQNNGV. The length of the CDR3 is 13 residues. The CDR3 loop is CASSFGGPYEQYF. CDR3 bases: TGTGCCAGCAGCTTCGGAGGGCCCTACGAGCAGTACTTC.

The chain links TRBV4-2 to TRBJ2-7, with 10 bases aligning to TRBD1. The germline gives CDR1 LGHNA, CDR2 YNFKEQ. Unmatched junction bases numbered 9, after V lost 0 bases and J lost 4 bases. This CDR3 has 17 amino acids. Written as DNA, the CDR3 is TGTGCCAGCAGCCAAGAGAGCCGGGACAGGGGTCCTTACGAGCAGTACTTC. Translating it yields CASSQESRDRGPYEQYF.

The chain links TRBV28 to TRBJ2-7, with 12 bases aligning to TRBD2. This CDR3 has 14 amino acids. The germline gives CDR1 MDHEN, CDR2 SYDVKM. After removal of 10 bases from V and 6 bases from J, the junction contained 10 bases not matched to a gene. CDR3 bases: TGTGCCATCGCAGCGACTAGCGGGAGTATCGAGCAGTACTTC. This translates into CAIAATSGSIEQYF.

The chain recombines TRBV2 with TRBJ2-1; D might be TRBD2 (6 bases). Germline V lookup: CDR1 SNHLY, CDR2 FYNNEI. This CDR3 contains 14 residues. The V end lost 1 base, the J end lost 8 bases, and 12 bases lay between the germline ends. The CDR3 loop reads CASSEVGLAYEQFF. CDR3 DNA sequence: TGTGCCAGCAGTGAAGTCGGCCTAGCGTATGAGCAGTTCTTC.

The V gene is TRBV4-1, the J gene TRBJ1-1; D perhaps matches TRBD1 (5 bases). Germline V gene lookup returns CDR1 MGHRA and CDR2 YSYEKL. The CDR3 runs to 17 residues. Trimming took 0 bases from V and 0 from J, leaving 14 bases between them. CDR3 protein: CASSQDPPGTMNTEAFF. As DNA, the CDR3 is TGCGCCAGCAGCCAAGACCCCCCAGGGACTATGAACACTGAAGCTTTCTTT.

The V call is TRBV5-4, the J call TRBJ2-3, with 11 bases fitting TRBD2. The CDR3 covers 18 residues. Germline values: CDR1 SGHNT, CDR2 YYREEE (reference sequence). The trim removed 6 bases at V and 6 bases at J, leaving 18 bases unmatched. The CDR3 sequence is CASIPPPTSGSASDTQYF. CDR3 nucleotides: TGTGCCAGCATCCCCCCCCCTACTAGCGGGAGTGCCTCGGATACGCAGTATTTT.

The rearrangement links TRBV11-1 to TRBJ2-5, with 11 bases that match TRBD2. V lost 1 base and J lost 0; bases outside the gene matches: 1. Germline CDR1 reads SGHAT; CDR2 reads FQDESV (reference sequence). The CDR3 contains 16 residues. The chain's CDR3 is CASSLGTSGYQETQYF. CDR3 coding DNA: TGTGCCAGCAGCTTAGGGACTAGCGGGTACCAAGAGACCCAGTACTTC.

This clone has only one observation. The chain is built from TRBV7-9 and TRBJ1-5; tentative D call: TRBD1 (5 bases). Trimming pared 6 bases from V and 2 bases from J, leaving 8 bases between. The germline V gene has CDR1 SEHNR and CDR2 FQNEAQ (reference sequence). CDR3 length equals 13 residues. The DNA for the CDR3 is TGTGCCAGCAGTACGACAGGCAATCAGCCCCAGCATTTT. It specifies CASSTTGNQPQHF.

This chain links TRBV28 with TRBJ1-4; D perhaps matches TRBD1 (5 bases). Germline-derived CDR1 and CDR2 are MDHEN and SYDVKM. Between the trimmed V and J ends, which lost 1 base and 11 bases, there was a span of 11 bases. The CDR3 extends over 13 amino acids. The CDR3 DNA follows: TGTGCCAGCAGTTTATTGAAGGGGAGGAAACTGTTTTTT. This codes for CASSLLKGRKLFF.

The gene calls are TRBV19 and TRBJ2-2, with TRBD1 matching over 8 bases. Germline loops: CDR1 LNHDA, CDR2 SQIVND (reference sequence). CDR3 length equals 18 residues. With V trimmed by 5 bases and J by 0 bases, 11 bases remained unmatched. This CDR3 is CASSLRTGPFANTGELFF. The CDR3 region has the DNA TGTGCCAGTAGTTTACGGACAGGGCCGTTCGCGAACACCGGGGAGCTGTTTTTT.

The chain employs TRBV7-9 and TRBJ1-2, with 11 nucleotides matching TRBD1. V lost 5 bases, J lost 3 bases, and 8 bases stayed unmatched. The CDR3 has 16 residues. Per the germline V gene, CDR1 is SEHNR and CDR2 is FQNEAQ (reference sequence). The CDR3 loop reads CASSDRTGGLDYGYTF. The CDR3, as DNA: TGTGCCAGCAGCGACCGGACAGGGGGCTTGGACTATGGCTACACCTTC.

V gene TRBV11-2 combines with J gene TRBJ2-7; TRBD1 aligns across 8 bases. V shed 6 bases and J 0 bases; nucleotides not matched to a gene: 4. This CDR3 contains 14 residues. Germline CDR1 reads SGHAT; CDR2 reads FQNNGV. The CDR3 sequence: CASRHGQGSYEQYF. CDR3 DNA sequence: TGTGCCAGCAGACACGGACAGGGCTCCTACGAGCAGTACTTC.

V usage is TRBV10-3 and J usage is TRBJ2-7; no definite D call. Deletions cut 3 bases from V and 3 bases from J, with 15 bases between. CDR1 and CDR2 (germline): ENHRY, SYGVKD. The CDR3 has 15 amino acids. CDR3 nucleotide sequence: TGTGCCATCAGTGACACCCCAACGGGTAGCTACGAGCAGTACTTC. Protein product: CAISDTPTGSYEQYF.